This paragraph reports one T cell receptor beta chain. The antigen is undetermined. The germline V gene has CDR1 SGHAT and CDR2 FQNNGV. V shed 2 bases and J shed 7 bases, with 5 bases lying between them. The CDR3 is made up of 12 amino acids. The data originate from a study of T cell responses to AZD1222 COVID-19 vaccine. Study findings and constraints: Donors were largely white British and mainly female; clonal diversity was possibly underestimated.

TCRdb's table, derived via immunoSEQ multiplex PCR, lists solely in-frame clones and lacks some. The table records 150,000 to 180,000 clones, about 88% of them present only once. This specimen was peripheral blood, taken on day 0 of AZD1222 vaccination. J is TRBJ2-2 and V is TRBV11-2, with no clear D. The receptor was derived from an adult in good health. The CDR3 region is CASSLTNGELFF. In nucleotides, the CDR3 is TGTGCCAGCAGCTTAACGAACGGGGAGCTGTTTTTT. The variable domain in full, completed from reference TRBV11-2 and TRBJ2-2, reads EAGVAQSPRYKIIEKRQSVAFWCNPISGHATLYWYQQILGQGPKLLIQFQNNGVVDDSQLPKDRFSAERLKGVDSTLKIQPAKLEDSAVYLCASSLTNGELFFGEGSRLTVL.